The rows below give T cell receptor beta chains drawn from one sample of a study of beta chain features in type 1 diabetes. Libraries were prepared by immunoSEQ multiplex PCR; TCRdb keeps only in-frame clonotypes and omits some of them. The data contain 680,000 or so clones, roughly 13% of them singletons. The sample taken for sequencing was naive CD4+ T cells from blood. Every receptor here comes from a man aged 18 to 30 with type 1 diabetes. Both conserved end residues are part of each CDR3. The D gene is left open where the match is weak. Only part of the rows carry a size: once, few, many, or a class if the clone is expanded.

J gene | D gene | clone size | V gene | CDR3 DNA | CDR3 protein
TRBJ2-1 | TRBD2 | few | TRBV6-1 | TGTGCCAGCAGGACTAGCGGGGGTAATGAGCAGTTCTTC | CASRTSGGNEQFF
TRBJ2-7 | TRBD2 | - | TRBV4-1 | TGTGCCAGCAGCCAAGCGGCTAGCGGGGCCTACGAGCAGTACTTC | CASSQAASGAYEQYF
TRBJ2-5 | - | - | TRBV7-2 | TGTGCCAGCAGCCCAACAAAGTTCTCTCAAGAGACCCAGTACTTC | CASSPTKFSQETQYF
TRBJ1-1 | TRBD1 | - | TRBV2 | TGTGCCAGCAGGAACACAGGGGAAACTGAAGCTTTCTTT | CASRNTGETEAFF
TRBJ2-1 | TRBD2 | - | TRBV5-1 | TGCGCCAGCAGCCTAGGACTAGCGGGGGGCTTCTACAATGAGCAGTTCTTC | CASSLGLAGGFYNEQFF
TRBJ1-1 | - | - | TRBV6-7 | TGTGCCAGCAGTTACGGGGGGATGAACACTGAAGCTTTCTTT | CASSYGGMNTEAFF
TRBJ2-3 | - | few | TRBV27 | TGTGCCAGCAGGACAGAGCGAGGCACAGATACGCAGTATTTT | CASRTERGTDTQYF
TRBJ2-3 | TRBD2 | - | TRBV7-8 | TGTGCCAGCAGCAAACGAGGGACTAGCCTGAGCACAGATACGCAGTATTTT | CASSKRGTSLSTDTQYF
TRBJ1-6 | - | - | TRBV30 | TGTGCCTGGAGTGTACAGGTCACTGTAAGCTCCTATAATTCACCCCTCCACTTT | CAWSVQVTVSSYNSPLHF
TRBJ1-5 | - | few | TRBV30 | TGTGCCTGGAGTCCTTTACAGGGAAATCAGCCCCAGCATTTT | CAWSPLQGNQPQHF
TRBJ2-7 | - | few | TRBV5-4 | TGTGCCAGCAGCTTGGAAGGGCGTAGCTACGAGCAGTACTTC | CASSLEGRSYEQYF
TRBJ1-2 | TRBD1 | few | TRBV11-2 | TGTGCCAGCAGCTTAGGACAGGGGAGGAACTATGGCTACACCTTC | CASSLGQGRNYGYTF
TRBJ2-7 | - | few | TRBV7-2 | TGTGCCAGCAGCTTTCTCGAGGGTTACGAGCAGTACTTC | CASSFLEGYEQYF
TRBJ2-3 | TRBD2 | - | TRBV10-3 | TGTGCCATCGGCAGCGGGGGGGCAAAAGATACGCAGTATTTT | CAIGSGGAKDTQYF
TRBJ2-7 | - | few | TRBV28 | TGTGCCAGCAGTCTGAGCCGGAGAGGATACGAGCAGTACTTC | CASSLSRRGYEQYF
TRBJ1-2 | - | - | TRBV6-5 | TGTGCCAGCGGAAGAGGGAACTATGGCTACACCTTC | CASGRGNYGYTF
TRBJ1-2 | - | few | TRBV30 | TGTGCCTGGCTCACCATCCGGTCCTCAAGGGGCTACACCTTC | CAWLTIRSSRGYTF
TRBJ1-2 | - | few | TRBV25-1 | TGTGCCAGCAGAGGCCTTTTCGGCTACACCTTC | CASRGLFGYTF
TRBJ2-7 | - | few | TRBV18 | TGTGCCAGCTCACCACGGGACGAGCAGTACTTC | CASSPRDEQYF
TRBJ2-7 | - | few | TRBV5-4 | TGTGCCAGCAGCTCGGGTGGAGGGTATTACGACGAGCAGTACTTC | CASSSGGGYYDEQYF
TRBJ2-3 | - | - | TRBV6-6 | TGTGCCAGCAGTCAAACAGATACGCAGTATTTT | CASSQTDTQYF
TRBJ2-5 | TRBD2 | few | TRBV11-2 | TGTGCCAGCAGCTTAGCTGGACTAGCCACCCAGTACTTC | CASSLAGLATQYF
TRBJ1-2 | TRBD1 | few | TRBV27 | TGTGCCAGCAGCATGGGACAGGGCAACTATGGCTACACCTTC | CASSMGQGNYGYTF
TRBJ2-7 | - | few | TRBV15 | TGTGCCACCAGCAGAGGGGAAAGCTCCTACGAGCAGTACTTC | CATSRGESSYEQYF
TRBJ2-7 | TRBD1 | - | TRBV18 | TGTGCCAGCTCACCCGGGGACAGCTACGAGCAGTACTTC | CASSPGDSYEQYF
TRBJ2-2 | TRBD2 | - | TRBV4-2 | TGTGCCAGCAGCCAAAATCGGCTAGCGGAGAACACCGGGGAGCTGTTTTTT | CASSQNRLAENTGELFF
TRBJ2-1 | TRBD2 | few | TRBV9 | TGTGCCAGCAGCGTGACTAGCGGGGGGGTAGTAAATGAGCAGTTCTTC | CASSVTSGGVVNEQFF
TRBJ2-5 | - | - | TRBV19 | TGTGCCAGTAGTATAATGGAGGGAGAGACCCAGTACTTC | CASSIMEGETQYF